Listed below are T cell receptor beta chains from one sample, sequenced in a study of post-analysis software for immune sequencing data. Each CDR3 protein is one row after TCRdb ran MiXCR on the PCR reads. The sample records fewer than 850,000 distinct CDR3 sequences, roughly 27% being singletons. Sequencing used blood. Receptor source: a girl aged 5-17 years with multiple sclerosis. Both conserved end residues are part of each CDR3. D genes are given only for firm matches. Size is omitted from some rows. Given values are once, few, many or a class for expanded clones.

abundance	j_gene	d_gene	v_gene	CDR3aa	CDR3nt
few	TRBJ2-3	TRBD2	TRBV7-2	CASRPSGRVYTDTQYF	TGTGCCAGCAGGCCTAGCGGGAGGGTGTACACAGATACGCAGTATTTT
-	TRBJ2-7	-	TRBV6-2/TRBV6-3	CASSYGQAKSSYEQYF	TGTGCCAGCAGTTACGGGCAGGCCAAAAGCTCCTACGAGCAGTACTTC
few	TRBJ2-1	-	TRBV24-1	CAASGSPYNEQFF	TGTGCCGCCTCAGGATCCCCCTACAATGAGCAGTTCTTC
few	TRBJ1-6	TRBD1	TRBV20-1	CSARDRQGDNSPLHF	TGCAGTGCTAGGGACCGACAGGGGGATAATTCACCCCTCCACTTT
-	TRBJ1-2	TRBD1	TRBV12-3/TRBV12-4	CANSGQVYGYTF	TGTGCCAACAGCGGACAGGTCTATGGCTACACCTTC
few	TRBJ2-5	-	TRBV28	CASSLWGAGRPETQYF	TGTGCCAGCAGTTTATGGGGGGCCGGGAGACCTGAGACCCAGTACTTC
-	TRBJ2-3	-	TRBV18	CASSPATDTQYF	TGTGCCAGCTCACCAGCCACAGATACGCAGTATTTT
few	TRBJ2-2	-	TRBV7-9	CASSLPAGELFF	TGTGCCAGCAGCTTGCCGGCCGGGGAGCTGTTTTTT
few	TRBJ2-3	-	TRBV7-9	CASSSTRQGLATDTQYF	TGTGCCAGCAGCTCGACCCGACAGGGACTGGCCACAGATACGCAGTATTTT
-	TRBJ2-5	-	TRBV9	CASSTRGETQYF	TGTGCCAGCAGCACCCGGGGGGAGACCCAGTACTTC
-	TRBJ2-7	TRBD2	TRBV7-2	CASSWGGGVYEQYF	TGTGCCAGCAGCTGGGGCGGGGGTGTTTACGAGCAGTACTTC
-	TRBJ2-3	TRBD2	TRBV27	CASSLLTSGGADTQYF	TGTGCCAGCAGTCTACTGACTAGCGGGGGGGCGGATACGCAGTATTTT
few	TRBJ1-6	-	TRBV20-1	CSARVEGNSPLHF	TGCAGTGCTAGAGTGGAAGGGAATTCACCCCTCCACTTT
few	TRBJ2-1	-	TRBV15	CATSRGTGGNNEQFF	TGTGCCACCAGCAGAGGGACCGGGGGTAACAATGAGCAGTTCTTC
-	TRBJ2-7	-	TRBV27	CASSDSSSYEQYF	TGTGCCAGCAGTGATAGTAGCTCCTACGAGCAGTACTTC
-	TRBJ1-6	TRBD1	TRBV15	CATSRQGDSPLHF	TGTGCCACCAGCAGACAGGGGGATTCACCCCTCCACTTT
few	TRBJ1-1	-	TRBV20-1	CSAPSPRTLNTEAFF	TGCAGTGCCCCCTCCCCACGGACCTTGAACACTGAAGCTTTCTTT